The present T cell receptor (beta chain) was sequenced within a study of blood T cell repertoires in COVID-19. In the study overall: Researchers got acute and convalescent COVID-19 samples from the United States, Italy and Spain.

The CDR3 loop spans 13 amino acids. From germline, CDR1 is LNHDA and CDR2 SQIVND (reference sequence). Germline trimming cut 8 bases from V and 7 bases from J; bases unmatched to any gene: 7. The protocol was immunoSEQ multiplex PCR, while the TCRdb copy is restricted to in-frame clones and leaves out a portion. The data hold approximately 120,000 clones, with roughly 80% observed a single time. Sequenced material: peripheral blood. This sequence was found in an elderly man with COVID-19, enrolled during active disease. This sequence joins TRBV19 and TRBJ1-4; TRBD1 aligns across 7 bases. CDR3 sequence reads: CASFGQDAEKLFF. CDR3 bases: TGTGCCAGTTTCGGACAGGATGCTGAAAAACTGTTTTTT.